These 7 T cell receptor beta chains came from one sample sequenced in a study of PD-1 blockade in classical Hodgkin lymphoma. No patient escaped relapse after autologous stem cell transplantation, and brentuximab vedotin exposure varied. The protocol was immunoSEQ multiplex PCR, while the TCRdb copy is restricted to in-frame clones and leaves out a portion. The table lists 42,000 or so clones, about 86% of them singletons. The sample in question was peripheral blood mononuclear cells (PBMCs), obtained before the second cycle of nivolumab. Receptor source: a human donor with classical Hodgkin lymphoma.

V and J are TRBV28 and TRBJ2-5; 10 bases map to TRBD1. This CDR3 region has 18 residues. CDR1 is MDHEN, CDR2 SYDVKM, per germline. V lost 3 bases to trimming and J lost 4 bases; unmatched junction nucleotides: 14. CDR3 in amino acids: CASSFTVLRTGGGETQYF. Here the CDR3 DNA reads TGTGCCAGCAGTTTTACTGTGTTACGGACAGGGGGAGGAGAGACCCAGTACTTC.

This chain uses TRBV7-3 with TRBJ2-7, with a tentative D call TRBD1 (7 bases). Germline CDR1 SGHTA, CDR2 FQGTGA. This CDR3 region has 15 residues. V was shortened by 5 bases and J by 7 bases, with 21 bases between the two germline ends. As DNA, the CDR3 is TGTGCCAGCAGCCCTAACAGGGGAGGCACGGGGGAGCAGTACTTC. Its protein product is CASSPNRGGTGEQYF.

The genes are TRBV4-2 and TRBJ2-7; the D gene is possibly TRBD1 (6 bases). The CDR3 consists of 15 residues. V lost 3 bases and J lost 2, with 14 bases in between. The germline V gene encodes CDR1 LGHNA and CDR2 YNFKEQ. This CDR3 reads CASSQEQGPPYEQYF. CDR3 sequence (DNA): TGTGCCAGCAGCCAGGAGCAGGGGCCTCCCTACGAGCAGTACTTC.

The CDR3 here is CASSSSANTNEQFF. In DNA, the CDR3 is TGTGCCAGCAGTTCTAGCGCCAATACCAATGAGCAGTTCTTC. This rearrangement joins TRBV6-6 to TRBJ2-1; D may be TRBD2 (6 bases). Germline loops: CDR1 MNHNY, CDR2 SVGAGI (reference sequence). V was trimmed by 4 bases and J by 6 bases, leaving 13 bases between them. This CDR3 has 14 amino acids.

The chain employs TRBV6-5 and TRBJ2-3; 10 bases align to TRBD2. Looked up from germline, CDR1 is MNHEY and CDR2 is SVGAGI. The CDR3 sequence is 16 residues long. Germline trimming cut 0 bases from V and 2 bases from J; bases unmatched to any gene: 2. CDR3 nucleotides: TGTGCCAGCAGTTACTCAGCGGGAGGGATCACAGATACGCAGTATTTT. Residues: CASSYSAGGITDTQYF.

This rearrangement joins TRBV9 to TRBJ2-7; the D is unclear. This CDR3 has 14 amino acids. V was cut by 0 bases and J by 1 base, with 8 bases left in between. Germline V gives CDR1 SGDLS, CDR2 YYNGEE. The CDR3 reads CASSVESSSYEQYF. As DNA, the CDR3 is TGTGCCAGCAGCGTAGAATCCAGTTCCTACGAGCAGTACTTC.

The V call is TRBV29-1, the J call TRBJ2-1; D is ambiguous. The CDR3 is 12 residues long. V was shortened by 7 bases and J by 0 bases, with 7 bases between the two germline ends. CDR1 is SQVTM, CDR2 ANQGSEA, per germline. This chain's CDR3 is CSAVDSYNEQFF. The CDR3 DNA reads TGCAGCGCGGTCGACTCCTACAATGAGCAGTTCTTC.